The 21 T cell receptor beta chains given below trace back to one sample, sequenced in a study of OX40 agonist ivuxolimab in advanced cancers. TCRdb keeps only in-frame clones here, not all; method: immunoSEQ multiplex PCR. The profile covers about 47,000 clones, with approximately 83% appearing a single time and 35% taken by the ten largest. Sequencing was performed on CD4+ or CD8+ T cells sorted from blood, taken in a trial of the OX40 agonist ivuxolimab. Receptors were obtained from an adult with an advanced solid tumor such as melanoma, head and neck, liver or kidney cancer.

CDR3 residues: CASSLSGGQPQHF. The DNA for the CDR3 is TGTGCCAGCAGCTTATCGGGTGGACAGCCCCAGCATTTT. The J gene is TRBJ1-5, the V gene TRBV7-9; D unclear. V was cut by 2 bases and J by 7 bases, with 9 bases left in between. The CDR3 consists of 13 residues. Germline V gene sequence: CDR1 SEHNR, CDR2 FQNEAQ (reference sequence).

This chain connects TRBV14 to TRBJ2-2; the D is unclear. Trimming left V 7 bases short and J 0 bases short, with 12 bases between. This CDR3 region has 15 residues. In germline, CDR1 is SGHDN, CDR2 FVKESK. In DNA form, the CDR3 reads TGTGCCAGCATCCTTCCAGTTACGAACACCGGGGAGCTGTTTTTT. Translating it yields CASILPVTNTGELFF.

The chain uses TRBV19 and TRBJ2-7, with 8 bases that match TRBD2. Germline CDR1 is LNHDA and CDR2 is SQIVND (reference sequence). With 7 bases clipped from V and 2 bases from J, the junction kept 7 bases outside the gene matches. The length of the CDR3 is 14 residues. CDR3 region: CASTPPGGAYEQYF. The DNA for the CDR3 is TGTGCCAGTACCCCCCCGGGGGGGGCCTACGAGCAGTACTTC.

The count of this clone is one. The DNA for the CDR3 is TGTGCCAGCAGGCCGGGACGCAAATACGAGCAGTACTTC. Amino acid sequence: CASRPGRKYEQYF. The chain links TRBV6-6 to TRBJ2-7; TRBD1 or TRBD2 may be the D gene (5 bases each). CDR3 length: 13 amino acids. Germline values: CDR1 MNHNY, CDR2 SVGAGI (reference sequence). V was shortened by 6 bases and J by 4 bases, with 13 bases between the two germline ends.

The chain is built from TRBV5-1 and TRBJ2-1, with TRBD2 as a possible D gene (6 bases). CDR1 and CDR2 from the germline V gene are SGHRS and YFSETQ. V was cut by 2 bases and J by 4 bases, with 13 bases left in between. The CDR3 extends over 15 amino acids. CDR3 coding DNA: TGCGCCAGCAGCTTTACCGGGACTGGATACAATGAGCAGTTCTTC. Amino acid sequence: CASSFTGTGYNEQFF. The whole variable domain, filled in from reference TRBV5-1 and TRBJ2-1, reads KAGVTQTPRYLIKTRGQQVTLSCSPISGHRSVSWYQQTPGQGLQFLFEYFSETQRNKGNFPGRFSGRQFSNSRSEMNVSTLELGDSALYLCASSFTGTGYNEQFFGPGTRLTVL.

The rearrangement uses TRBV6-6 and TRBJ2-2; either TRBD1 or TRBD2 may fit D (5 bases each). The CDR3 runs 15 residues. V shed 7 bases and J shed 5 bases, with 17 bases lying between them. Germline loops: CDR1 MNHNY, CDR2 SVGAGI (reference sequence). CDR3 sequence: CASKEQERRTGELFF. The CDR3, as DNA: TGTGCCAGCAAAGAACAGGAGCGGAGGACCGGGGAGCTGTTTTTT.

The chain combines TRBV7-2 with TRBJ1-6; no clear D gene. The V gene's germline CDR1 is SGHTA and CDR2 FQGNSA. V dropped 5 bases and J dropped 5 bases, with 10 bases sitting between them. The CDR3 has 14 amino acids. CDR3 sequence: CASSGRVDNSPLHF. The CDR3 bases are TGTGCCAGCAGCGGAAGGGTAGATAATTCACCCCTCCACTTT.

CDR3 region: CASSSGGPRETQYF. The DNA of the CDR3 is TGTGCCAGCAGTTCTGGGGGGCCCCGGGAGACCCAGTACTTC. The V call is TRBV6-6, the J call TRBJ2-5, with D perhaps being TRBD1 or TRBD2 (6 bases each). The germline CDR1 and CDR2 sequences are MNHNY and SVGAGI (reference sequence). V lost 4 bases and J lost 5, with 14 bases in between. The CDR3 contains 14 residues.

The genes are TRBV4-1 and TRBJ2-5; D is perhaps TRBD1 (6 bases). The V end was cut by 0 bases, the J end by 5 bases, with 16 bases between. The CDR3 is 16 amino acids. Germline CDR1 is MGHRA and CDR2 is YSYEKL. CDR3 in amino acids: CASSQDPLGGVETQYF. The CDR3 bases are TGCGCCAGCAGCCAAGATCCCCTAGGGGGTGTGGAGACCCAGTACTTC.

The CDR3 region is CASTRTGRDQPQHF. The CDR3 DNA is TGTGCCAGCACTCGGACAGGGCGGGATCAGCCCCAGCATTTT. The chain recombines TRBV2 with TRBJ1-5; 8 bases align to TRBD1. The junction had 7 bases not matched to a gene; V was cut back by 7 bases and J by 5 bases. The CDR3 sequence is 14 residues long. The germline V gene has CDR1 SNHLY and CDR2 FYNNEI.

This clone appeared a few times. The chain has TRBV11-1 and TRBJ2-7, with 7 nucleotides matching TRBD1. Germline CDR1 is SGHAT and CDR2 is FQDESV (reference sequence). The V gene end was trimmed by 5 bases and the J gene end by 2 bases; junction bases not matched to a gene: 9. The CDR3 loop spans 15 amino acids. Written as DNA, the CDR3 is TGTGCCAGCAGCCCACCGGGACAGTATACCTACGAGCAGTACTTC. As protein: CASSPPGQYTYEQYF.

The rearrangement joins TRBV5-1 to TRBJ1-1; 8 nucleotides agree with TRBD1. The CDR3 has 15 residues. Trimming at V came to 4 bases and at J to 1 base, leaving 6 bases not matched to a gene. Germline lookup yields CDR1 SGHRS and CDR2 YFSETQ. CDR3 protein: CASSVSGGANTEAFF. CDR3 in DNA: TGCGCCAGCAGCGTGTCAGGGGGCGCGAACACTGAAGCTTTCTTT.

The rearrangement joins TRBV7-3 to TRBJ1-2; D is ambiguous. Trimming cost V 5 bases and J 6 bases, with 19 bases left between them. The germline CDR1 and CDR2 sequences are SGHTA and FQGTGA. The CDR3 spans 15 residues. CDR3 protein: CASSDPDGGRNGYTF. The CDR3 DNA follows: TGTGCCAGCAGCGACCCGGACGGCGGACGAAATGGCTACACCTTC.

The rearrangement joins TRBV11-2 to TRBJ1-2; D is perhaps TRBD1 (6 bases). In germline, CDR1 is SGHAT, CDR2 FQNNGV. The CDR3 totals 13 residues. Trimming stripped 2 bases from V and 4 bases from J, with 8 bases between. The DNA for the CDR3 is TGTGCCAGCAGCTTAACAGGGCCCTATGGCTACACCTTC. As protein: CASSLTGPYGYTF.

This chain uses TRBV7-2 with TRBJ2-7, with 10 bases that match TRBD1. CDR3 size: 15 residues. Germline V gene lookup returns CDR1 SGHTA and CDR2 FQGNSA. The J segment lost 6 bases and the V segment lost 0 bases, leaving 5 bases of the junction unmatched. CDR3 protein: CASSLAGTGATEQYF. The CDR3 bases are TGTGCCAGCAGCTTAGCGGGGACAGGGGCTACCGAGCAGTACTTC.

This clone was counted between two and nine times. This sequence joins TRBV6-1 and TRBJ2-2, with a tentative D call TRBD2 (7 bases). The CDR3 extends over 15 amino acids. V lost 10 bases, J lost 5 bases, and 20 bases lay in between. Germline assignment: CDR1 MNHNS and CDR2 SASEGT. The CDR3 loop is CATKGGAVFTGELFF. The CDR3, as DNA: TGTGCCACAAAGGGGGGGGCGGTTTTTACCGGGGAGCTGTTTTTT.

The J gene is TRBJ1-2, the V gene TRBV5-1; TRBD1 matches 8 bases. The V and J ends lost 4 bases and 8 bases, in that order; junction bases with no gene match: 7. In germline, CDR1 is SGHRS, CDR2 YFSETQ. The CDR3 covers 13 residues. The CDR3 sequence: CASSRQGAKGYTF. CDR3 bases: TGCGCCAGCAGCCGGCAGGGGGCGAAGGGCTACACCTTC.

This clone was detected only once. The chain has TRBV6-1 and TRBJ2-3, with TRBD2 identical over 13 bases. CDR3 length: 15 amino acids. CDR1 is MNHNS and CDR2 is SASEGT in the germline V gene. J lost 2 bases, V lost 6 bases, and 2 bases had no gene match. As DNA, the CDR3 is TGTGCCAGCAGAACTAGCGGGGGGGCCACAGATACGCAGTATTTT. The encoded protein is CASRTSGGATDTQYF.

The gene calls are TRBV27 and TRBJ1-4; D perhaps matches TRBD1 (5 bases). From germline, CDR1 is MNHEY and CDR2 SMNVEV (reference sequence). The V end lost 3 bases, the J end lost 8 bases, and 16 bases lay between the germline ends. This CDR3 contains 15 residues. The CDR3 nucleotides read TGTGCCAGCAGTTTGCCTTGGGGGATAGTCGAAAAACTGTTTTTT. Translated, it gives CASSLPWGIVEKLFF.

This chain uses TRBV7-2 with TRBJ1-6; the match to TRBD1 covers 8 bases. Germline V gene data show CDR1 as SGHTA and CDR2 as FQGNSA. The ends lost 8 bases at V and 11 bases at J; junction bases unmatched: 8. This CDR3 has 13 residues. The CDR3 spells CASGRDRRTPLHF. The CDR3 bases are TGTGCCAGCGGGCGGGACAGGCGAACACCCCTCCACTTT.

V gene TRBV11-2 combines with J gene TRBJ2-1; D is possibly TRBD1 (6 bases). V was pared by 3 bases and J by 3 bases, with 6 bases between. CDR3 length: 13 amino acids. The germline V gene has CDR1 SGHAT and CDR2 FQNNGV. CDR3 DNA: TGTGCCAGCAGCTTGGACAGCTACAATGAGCAGTTCTTC. Its protein is CASSLDSYNEQFF.